This T cell receptor beta chain originates from a study of CD8+ T cells in alopecia areata. Turning to the study itself: Oral tofacitinib (5 to 10 mg twice daily) was administered to treated patients.

cDNA prepared by RNA extraction and subsequent reverse transcription served as the template for sequencing. Repertoires were generated with immunoSEQ multiplex PCR, while TCRdb's copy carries only in-frame clones and drops some. Among around 100,000 clones, roughly 60% were seen once, and the ten largest hold roughly 17%. The CDR3 consists of 14 residues. Germline loops: CDR1 SEHNR, CDR2 FQNEAQ (reference sequence). V gave up 5 bases and J gave up 4 bases, with 11 bases separating them. Study results and limitations: Since there was just one nonresponder, nobody can yet say how baseline CD8+ expansion ties to response. Lesional scalp displayed greater clonality than normal scalp, most notably in alopecia totalis/universalis.

Treatment specified: oral pan-JAK inhibitor, 5-10 mg twice daily. On this clone itself: Its antigen remains unknown.

The TCR originated in a human donor with alopecia areata. This specimen consisted of CD8+ T cells sorted from blood, obtained at approximately week 56, from a patient treated with tofacitinib. The rearrangement joins TRBV7-9 to TRBJ2-2; D is possibly TRBD1 (5 bases). The CDR3 DNA sequence: TGTGCCAGCAGCCTAACCCAGGGCACCGGGGAGCTGTTTTTT. Amino acids: CASSLTQGTGELFF.